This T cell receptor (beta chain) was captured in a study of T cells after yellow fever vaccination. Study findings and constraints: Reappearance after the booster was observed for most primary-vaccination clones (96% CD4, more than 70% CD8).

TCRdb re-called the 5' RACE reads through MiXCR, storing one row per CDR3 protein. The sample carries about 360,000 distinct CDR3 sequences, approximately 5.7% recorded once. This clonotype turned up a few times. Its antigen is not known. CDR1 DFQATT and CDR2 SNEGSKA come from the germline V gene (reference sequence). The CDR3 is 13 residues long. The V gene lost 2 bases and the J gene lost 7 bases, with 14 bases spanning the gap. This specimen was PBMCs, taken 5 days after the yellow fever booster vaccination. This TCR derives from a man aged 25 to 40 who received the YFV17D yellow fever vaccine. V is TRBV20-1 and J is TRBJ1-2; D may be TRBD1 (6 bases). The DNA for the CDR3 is TGCAGTGCTAGAAAACAGGGTTGGGGTGGCTACACCTTC. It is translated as CSARKQGWGGYTF.